The rows below give T cell receptor beta chains drawn from one sample of a study of blood T cell repertoires in COVID-19. TCRdb's copy holds only in-frame clones and misses some; the assay was immunoSEQ multiplex PCR. The table includes hundreds of thousands of clones, approximately 86% detected once. The specimen was PBMCs or T cells enriched from blood (not recorded which). These receptors were obtained from a woman in her thirties or forties with acute COVID-19. The CDR3 runs from the conserved cysteine through the conserved F or W. D genes are given only for firm matches. Size tells how often a clone was seen (once, few, many) or the class of an expanded clone, and some rows leave it out.

d_call	v_call	j_call	clone_size	cdr3_nt	cdr3_aa
NA	TRBV6-5	TRBJ1-1	NA	TGTGCCAGCAGCAATCCGACTGGGACTGAAGCTTTCTTT	CASSNPTGTEAFF
TRBD1	TRBV19	TRBJ1-5	NA	TGTGCCAGTAGTATAGCCAGGGACAGGAATCAGCCCCAGCATTTT	CASSIARDRNQPQHF
NA	TRBV6-5	TRBJ2-1	NA	TGTGCCATTCGGAGCTCCTACAATGAGCAGTTCTTC	CAIRSSYNEQFF
NA	TRBV7-9	TRBJ1-6	NA	TGTGCCAGCAGCCCCGAGGCGGGTTCACCCCTCCACTTT	CASSPEAGSPLHF
NA	TRBV5-1	TRBJ2-1	NA	TGCGCCAGCAGCCAAACTAGTTATGAGCAGTTCTTC	CASSQTSYEQFF
TRBD2	TRBV28	TRBJ2-1	NA	TGTGCCAGCAGTTTAGGTCCGGGACTAGCGGGAGGGCCGGTATACAATGAGCAGTTCTTC	CASSLGPGLAGGPVYNEQFF
NA	TRBV11-1	TRBJ1-2	NA	TGTGCCAGCAGCTCTGAGAACTGGGGCTACACCTTC	CASSSENWGYTF
NA	TRBV28	TRBJ1-5	NA	TGTGCCAGCAGTTCGCCTCAGGGTCAGGGTCAGCCCCAGCATTTT	CASSSPQGQGQPQHF
NA	TRBV28	TRBJ1-5	NA	TGTGCCAGCAGTTTGCCGAGTTTGGGCAATCAGCCCCAGCATTTT	CASSLPSLGNQPQHF
TRBD2	TRBV28	TRBJ2-1	NA	TGTGCCAGCAGTTTATTCGGGGGACTAGCGTCAAAGCAGGGCGAGCAGTTCTTC	CASSLFGGLASKQGEQFF
TRBD2	TRBV10-3	TRBJ2-1	NA	TGTGCCATCGGATCTAGCGGGAGGGGTAATGAGCAGTTCTTC	CAIGSSGRGNEQFF
TRBD1	TRBV28	TRBJ1-2	NA	TGTGCCAGCAGCCCCCCCGGGACAGATAATGGCTACACCTTC	CASSPPGTDNGYTF
NA	TRBV5-1	TRBJ2-6	NA	TGCGCCAGCAGCTTGGGACATTCTGGGGCCAACGTCCTGACTTTC	CASSLGHSGANVLTF
NA	TRBV4-1	TRBJ2-7	NA	TGCGCCAGCAGCCAGCAGGGTACCGAGCAGTACTTC	CASSQQGTEQYF
TRBD1	TRBV4-3	TRBJ1-6	NA	TGCGCCAGCAGCCCCAGGACAGGGTTCGAAAATTCACCCCTCCACTTT	CASSPRTGFENSPLHF
NA	TRBV5-1	TRBJ1-1	NA	TGCGCCAGCAGCCTAATCCCGGACAGAAAAGAAGCTTTCTTT	CASSLIPDRKEAFF
TRBD1	TRBV19	TRBJ1-5	NA	TGTGCCAGTAGGGGGGACAGGGGTACGCATAGCAATCAGCCCCAGCATTTT	CASRGDRGTHSNQPQHF
NA	TRBV11-3	TRBJ2-3	NA	TGTGCCAGCAGCTTAACAGGGAGTCCAGATACGCAGTATTTT	CASSLTGSPDTQYF
NA	TRBV4-1	TRBJ1-1	NA	TGCGCCAGCAGCCCCTTACCCACGGTGGAGACTGAAGCTTTCTTT	CASSPLPTVETEAFF
NA	TRBV9	TRBJ1-2	NA	TGTGCCAGCAGCGTAGCTCCAGGGGATGGCTACACCTTC	CASSVAPGDGYTF
TRBD2	TRBV11-2	TRBJ2-1	NA	TGTGCCAGCAGCTTATCGAGCGGGAGGGGCTATGAGCAGTTCTTC	CASSLSSGRGYEQFF
TRBD1	TRBV7-3	TRBJ2-2	NA	TGTGCCAGCAGCCTCGACAGGGCGGGCACCGGGGAGCTGTTTTTT	CASSLDRAGTGELFF
NA	TRBV5-8	TRBJ2-3	few	TGTGCCAGCATACGGTCCACAGATACGCAGTATTTT	CASIRSTDTQYF
NA	TRBV3-1/TRBV3-2	TRBJ2-1	NA	TGTGCCAGCAGCCAACAAAGCGTCTCCCTCTCCAATGAGCAGTTCTTC	CASSQQSVSLSNEQFF
NA	TRBV5-6	TRBJ2-1	NA	TGTGCCAGCAGCTTGGCTTTAGAGAATGAGCAGTTCTTC	CASSLALENEQFF
TRBD1	TRBV5-1	TRBJ2-7	NA	TGCGCCAGCAGCGAGACAGGGGCCTACGAGCAGTACTTC	CASSETGAYEQYF
NA	TRBV15	TRBJ1-4	NA	TGTGCCACCAGCAGAGATCTGGACAGCCTTAATGAAAAACTGTTTTTT	CATSRDLDSLNEKLFF
NA	TRBV7-9	TRBJ2-7	NA	TGTGCCAGCCACCGGGCGGGAACCTACGAGCAGTACTTC	CASHRAGTYEQYF
TRBD1	TRBV28	TRBJ1-5	few	TGTGCCAGCAGTTTATTCGGGACAGGGGACTTCTATAGCAATCAGCCCCAGCATTTT	CASSLFGTGDFYSNQPQHF
NA	TRBV6-1	TRBJ2-7	NA	TGTGCCAGCAGTGATAGTAAACCCACCCCCTACGAGCAGTACTTC	CASSDSKPTPYEQYF
NA	TRBV27	TRBJ2-4	NA	TGTGCCAGCGGGGGGGACGGGACACAGAAAAACATTCAGTACTTC	CASGGDGTQKNIQYF
TRBD1	TRBV2	TRBJ2-5	few	TGTGCCAGCACCGAGGGACAGGGACTCCAAGAGACCCAGTACTTC	CASTEGQGLQETQYF
TRBD2	TRBV7-3	TRBJ2-2	few	TGTGCCAGCAGCAGTAGCGGGAGTGGAACCGGGGAGCTGTTTTTT	CASSSSGSGTGELFF
NA	TRBV3-1/TRBV3-2	TRBJ1-2	NA	TGTGCCAGCAGCCCGAGGGCGGGGGTCTATGGCTACACCTTC	CASSPRAGVYGYTF
NA	TRBV5-6	TRBJ2-1	NA	TGTGCCAGCTTGGCGAACAGGGAGAGGGCCTACAATGAGCAGTTCTTC	CASLANRERAYNEQFF
TRBD2	TRBV27	TRBJ2-3	once	TGTGCCAGCAGCTCCCTCAGCGGGAGAGCAGATACGCAGTATTTT	CASSSLSGRADTQYF
NA	TRBV12-3/TRBV12-4	TRBJ1-1	NA	TGTGCCAGCAGTTTGGGGAGGAACACTGAAGCTTTCTTT	CASSLGRNTEAFF
TRBD2	TRBV11-3	TRBJ2-3	NA	TGTGCCAGCAGCTTAGGGCATGGGGGGGGAACAGATACGCAGTATTTT	CASSLGHGGGTDTQYF
TRBD1	TRBV28	TRBJ1-2	NA	TGTGCCAGCAGCCCCGGGACAGGGTCGACCTATGGCTACACCTTC	CASSPGTGSTYGYTF
TRBD1	TRBV19	TRBJ2-5	NA	TGTGCCAGTAGTTCCCGGACAGGGGGCCCGTATCGTCGAGAGACCCAGTACTTC	CASSSRTGGPYRRETQYF
TRBD2	TRBV4-3	TRBJ2-7	NA	TGCGCCAGCAGCCAAGATTACGGTCGACTCGCGGGAGTTGAGCAGTACTTC	CASSQDYGRLAGVEQYF
TRBD2	TRBV27	TRBJ2-2	NA	TGTGCCAGCAGTCCGAGGACTAGCGGGAGTGTTTACACCGGGGAGCTGTTTTTT	CASSPRTSGSVYTGELFF
NA	TRBV28	TRBJ2-7	NA	TGTGCCAGCAGTTTCTACGGGACTCGGTACGAGCAGTACTTC	CASSFYGTRYEQYF
TRBD1	TRBV19	TRBJ1-5	NA	TGTGCCAGTAGTCCCGACAGGGATCCCAATCAGCCCCAGCATTTT	CASSPDRDPNQPQHF
TRBD1	TRBV27	TRBJ1-5	NA	TGTGCCAGCAGTGCAGGTGGAAGCAGGGGGTCGCCCCAGCATTTT	CASSAGGSRGSPQHF
NA	TRBV7-9	TRBJ1-5	NA	TGTGCCAGCAGCTTGTCTGGGGCAAATCAGCCCCAGCATTTT	CASSLSGANQPQHF
TRBD1	TRBV28	TRBJ2-2	few	TGTGCCACCAGGACAGGGGTGGACACCGGGGAGCTGTTTTTT	CATRTGVDTGELFF
TRBD1	TRBV9	TRBJ2-3	few	TGTGCCAGCAGGGACAGGGACACAGATACGCAGTATTTT	CASRDRDTDTQYF
NA	TRBV28	TRBJ1-1	NA	TGTGCCAGCAGTCCGACAGGTTCTGGCACTGAAGCTTTCTTT	CASSPTGSGTEAFF
NA	TRBV28	TRBJ1-3	NA	TGTGCCAGCAGTTCCCCAGGAAACACCATATATTTT	CASSSPGNTIYF
TRBD1	TRBV5-1	TRBJ1-1	NA	TGCGCCAGCAGCTTATGGACAGGGGGCGGTTCGAACACTGAAGCTTTCTTT	CASSLWTGGGSNTEAFF
TRBD2	TRBV27	TRBJ2-1	NA	TGTGCCAGCAGTTCGGGACTAGCCTACAATGAGCAGTTCTTC	CASSSGLAYNEQFF